The 18 T cell receptor beta chains given below trace back to one sample, sequenced in a study of response to subunit inactivated influenza vaccine. TCRdb reanalysed the RT-PCR reads using MiXCR and keeps one entry per CDR3 protein. This sample has about 190,000 distinct CDR3 sequences, with over 13% found just once. Sequencing was performed on CD8+ T cells sorted from PBMCs, taken approximately 5 days after vaccination. The source of these receptors is a man aged 50 or older who received an inactivated influenza vaccine.

This clonotype showed up just a few times. The V gene is TRBV29-1, the J gene TRBJ2-7; D is unclear. The germline V and J ends were trimmed by 3 bases and 5 bases, with 8 bases remaining between them. The length of the CDR3 is 11 residues. CDR1 and CDR2 (germline): SQVTM, ANQGSEA. The DNA for the CDR3 is TGCAGCGTTGATGTGGGAAACGAGCAGTACTTC. Encoded protein: CSVDVGNEQYF.

This clonotype was seen repeatedly, ten times or more. The rearrangement joins TRBV7-2 to TRBJ2-7, with 8 bases fitting TRBD2. J gave up 5 bases and V 5 bases, and 5 bases lay outside the gene matches. CDR1 is SGHTA, CDR2 FQGNSA, per germline. This CDR3 contains 13 residues. CDR3 coding DNA: TGTGCCAGCAGCCTGACTAGCGTCCACGAGCAGTACTTC. It yields the protein CASSLTSVHEQYF.

This clonotype turned up a few times. V gene TRBV27 combines with J gene TRBJ2-3; D is perhaps TRBD1 (5 bases). Germline V gene sequence: CDR1 MNHEY, CDR2 SMNVEV (reference sequence). V lost 1 base, J lost 5 bases, and 13 bases lay in between. This CDR3 has 15 residues. The CDR3 here is CASSLLAGSGDTQYF. The CDR3 coding sequence is TGTGCCAGCAGTTTATTGGCAGGGTCGGGAGATACGCAGTATTTT.

In this sample, this clonotype turned up a few times. The rearrangement uses TRBV6-5 and TRBJ1-3; D is ambiguous. The CDR3 runs to 13 residues. Per the germline V gene, CDR1 is MNHEY and CDR2 is SVGAGI. The ends were cut back, 5 bases at V and 4 bases at J, with 9 bases in the middle. The CDR3 loop reads CASSHGGGNTIYF. For the CDR3, the DNA is TGTGCCAGCAGTCACGGCGGGGGAAACACCATATATTTT.

This clonotype was seen only once. CDR3 region: CASSLGAGHNTDTQYF. CDR3 DNA sequence: TGTGCCAGCAGTCTCGGGGCGGGACACAACACAGATACGCAGTATTTT. The chain employs TRBV28 and TRBJ2-3; D is perhaps TRBD1 or TRBD2 (6 bases each). Trimming pared 5 bases from V and 2 bases from J, leaving 17 bases between. CDR3 size: 16 residues. Per germline, CDR1 MDHEN and CDR2 SYDVKM.

This clonotype was seen many times. The chain carries TRBV29-1 and TRBJ2-1; D may match TRBD1 or TRBD2 (5 bases each). V was clipped by 5 bases and J by 6 bases, with 11 bases between them. CDR3 length: 12 amino acids. Per the germline V gene, CDR1 is SQVTM and CDR2 is ANQGSEA. Here the CDR3 reads CSVRTGANEQFF. The CDR3 DNA follows: TGCAGCGTTCGGACTGGGGCCAATGAGCAGTTCTTC.

The table lists this clonotype with many counts. J is TRBJ2-7 and V is TRBV7-8, with D perhaps being TRBD1 or TRBD2 (6 bases each). Trimming took off 5 bases at V and 7 bases at J, with 33 bases between the two ends. Germline CDR1 SGHVS, CDR2 FQNEAQ. This CDR3 region has 19 residues. This CDR3 is CASSHYSVQGRTTTREQYF. The CDR3 region has the DNA TGTGCCAGCAGCCACTATTCTGTGCAGGGGAGGACTACTACGCGGGAGCAGTACTTC.

This clonotype was picked up many times. The chain combines TRBV12-3 or TRBV12-4 with TRBJ1-5, with TRBD1 matching over 11 bases. The CDR3 loop spans 15 amino acids. The V gene end was trimmed by 5 bases and the J gene end by 6 bases; junction bases not matched to a gene: 6. CDR3 sequence: CASSPGQGASQPQHF. CDR3 DNA: TGTGCCAGCAGTCCCGGACAGGGGGCGAGTCAGCCCCAGCATTTT.

The CDR3 coding sequence is TGCGCCAGCAGCTTGACAGGCGAGGGAACAGATACGCAGTATTTT. This gives the protein CASSLTGEGTDTQYF. The J gene is TRBJ2-3, the V gene TRBV5-1, with D possibly being TRBD1 or TRBD2 (5 bases each). CDR1 and CDR2 (germline): SGHRS, YFSETQ. The CDR3 is 15 residues long. V shed 1 base and J shed 3 bases, with 12 bases lying between them.

V and J are TRBV15 and TRBJ2-7, with D tentatively TRBD2 (5 bases). The germline V and J ends were trimmed by 3 bases and 3 bases, with 12 bases remaining between them. The CDR3 length is 14 residues. In germline, CDR1 is LNHNV, CDR2 YYDKDF (reference sequence). The CDR3 coding sequence is TGTGCCACCAGCAGTCCCGAGGGAAACTACGAGCAGTACTTC. It yields the protein CATSSPEGNYEQYF. The full variable domain, rest sourced from reference TRBV15 and TRBJ2-7, is DAMVIQNPRYQVTQFGKPVTLSCSQTLNHNVMYWYQQKSSQAPKLLFHYYDKDFNNEADTPDNFQSRRPNTSFCFLDIRSPGLGDTAMYLCATSSPEGNYEQYFGPGTRLTVT.

The chain links TRBV20-1 to TRBJ2-2; possible D gene TRBD1, 6 bases. V lost 3 bases to trimming and J lost 7 bases, with 15 bases between them. CDR1 and CDR2 from the germline V gene are DFQATT and SNEGSKA (reference sequence). The CDR3 runs to 14 residues. The CDR3 here is CSASPPGVGGELFF. In nucleotides, the CDR3 is TGCAGTGCTAGTCCACCAGGGGTTGGCGGGGAGCTGTTTTTT.

This clonotype was counted only a few times. CDR3 sequence reads: CASSLGGGPLHF. CDR3 nucleotide sequence: TGTGCCAGCAGCTTAGGGGGTGGACCCCTCCACTTT. The V and J genes are TRBV7-9 and TRBJ1-6; D not resolved. The CDR3 is 12 residues long. The V gene's germline CDR1 is SEHNR and CDR2 FQNEAQ (reference sequence). V shed 1 base and J shed 12 bases, with 7 bases lying between them.

In this sample, this clonotype turned up many times. V usage is TRBV7-9 and J usage is TRBJ2-1, with TRBD1 as a possible D gene (5 bases). The CDR3 is 15 amino acids. Trimming stripped 6 bases from V and 0 bases from J, with 12 bases between. Germline CDR1 SEHNR, CDR2 FQNEAQ (reference sequence). CDR3 amino acids: CASSQTGLSYNEQFF. In nucleotides, the CDR3 is TGTGCCAGCAGTCAAACAGGTCTCTCCTACAATGAGCAGTTCTTC. Supplemented by reference TRBV7-9 and TRBJ2-1, the full variable domain reads DTGVSQNPRHKITKRGQNVTFRCDPISEHNRLYWYRQTLGQGPEFLTYFQNEAQLEKSRLLSDRFSAERPKGSFSTLEIQRTEQGDSAMYLCASSQTGLSYNEQFFGPGTRLTVL.

This clonotype was seen a few times. The rearrangement uses TRBV18 and TRBJ2-7; D unclear. Trimming removed 4 bases from V and 6 bases from J, with 28 bases in between. The CDR3 is 18 amino acids. Germline V lookup: CDR1 KGHSH, CDR2 LQKENI. The CDR3 here is CASSLMPPLGPSAGEQYF. CDR3 in DNA: TGTGCCAGCTCACTCATGCCTCCACTTGGGCCCAGCGCAGGCGAGCAGTACTTC. The full variable domain, its missing parts supplied by reference TRBV18 and TRBJ2-7, is NAGVMQNPRHLVRRRGQEARLRCSPMKGHSHVYWYRQLPEEGLKFMVYLQKENIIDESGMPKERFSAEFPKEGPSILRIQQVVRGDSAAYFCASSLMPPLGPSAGEQYFGPGTRLTVT.

This clonotype was recorded at least ten times. The chain uses TRBV5-1 and TRBJ2-1; the match to TRBD1 covers 9 bases. Germline CDR1 is SGHRS and CDR2 is YFSETQ. J gave up 5 bases and V 1 base, and 10 bases lay outside the gene matches. This CDR3 is built from 17 residues. This CDR3 is CASSLWGTGFPNNEQFF. The CDR3 DNA is TGCGCCAGCAGCTTGTGGGGGACAGGGTTTCCGAACAATGAGCAGTTCTTC.

This clonotype was detected only a few times. The chain recombines TRBV7-9 with TRBJ2-7; the D gene is possibly TRBD1 (6 bases). The germline CDR1 and CDR2 sequences are SEHNR and FQNEAQ (reference sequence). The V end lost 5 bases, the J end lost 2 bases, and 16 bases lay between the germline ends. The CDR3 is made up of 15 amino acids. The CDR3 sequence: CASSPRTGLAYEQYF. The CDR3 DNA is TGTGCCAGCAGCCCGAGAACAGGGCTCGCCTACGAGCAGTACTTC.

This clonotype was seen a handful of times. This chain connects TRBV29-1 to TRBJ1-2, with TRBD1 matching 7 bases. The V gene's germline CDR1 is SQVTM and CDR2 ANQGSEA. J gave up 3 bases and V 6 bases, and 13 bases lay outside the gene matches. This CDR3 is 15 amino acids long. The CDR3 DNA sequence: TGCAGCGTGCTACAAATCCGGACAGGCGACTATGGCTACACCTTC. It yields the protein CSVLQIRTGDYGYTF.

There are a few counts of this clonotype. The chain is built from TRBV4-3 and TRBJ2-7, with unresolved D. Germline loops: CDR1 LGHNA, CDR2 YSLEER. V lost 0 bases, J lost 7 bases, and 10 bases lay in between. The CDR3 contains 13 residues. The CDR3 loop reads CASSQDYGGEQYF. The CDR3 DNA is TGCGCCAGCAGCCAAGATTACGGTGGGGAGCAGTACTTC.